The sequence of this TCR beta chain was determined in a study of T cell responses to AZD1222 COVID-19 vaccine. Data came from immunoSEQ multiplex PCR; TCRdb stores just in-frame clones and leaves some out. This table has around 150,000 clones, about 90% appearing once. V was cut by 6 bases and J by 7 bases, with 9 bases left in between. The CDR3 is 11 amino acids. The chain recombines TRBV12-3 or TRBV12-4 with TRBJ1-2; the D gene is possibly TRBD1 (5 bases). The material sequenced was peripheral blood, taken 28 days after the second AZD1222 dose. The receptor comes from an adult who received the AZD1222 COVID-19 vaccine. CDR3 in DNA: TGTGCCAGCAGCCAGGGAAGTGGCTACACCTTC. This gives the protein CASSQGSGYTF.